This T cell receptor (beta chain) was captured in a study of cytomegalovirus exposure and HLA in healthy donors. Findings of the study overall: Indistinguishable V segments, including TRBV6-2 and TRBV6-3, were excluded. As a later analysis showed, a missense DCLRE1C variant was linked to trimming of TCR beta V- and J-genes.

This CDR3 spans 18 amino acids. V shed 3 bases, J shed 1 base, and the junction held 4 bases outside the gene matches. Germline V gives CDR1 LGHNA, CDR2 YNFKEQ. PCR primers comprised 60 Vbeta and 13 Jbeta primers. Clones were sequenced by immunoSEQ multiplex PCR, and TCRdb holds only the in-frame ones, with some missing. This sample carries 150,000 to 200,000 clones, approximately 86% of them seen once, and the ten largest clones take roughly 1.7%. A remark on this clone: The target antigen is unknown.

The rearrangement links TRBV4-2 to TRBJ2-2; 14 nucleotides line up with TRBD2. Material for sequencing was PBMCs. This TCR came from a woman under 30 in good health and CMV-seronegative. This CDR3 reads CASSHRLAGGMNTGELFF. The CDR3 coding sequence is TGTGCCAGCAGCCATCGACTAGCGGGAGGGATGAACACCGGGGAGCTGTTTTTT.